These 10 T cell receptor beta chains originate from one sample sequenced in a study of T cells in localized non-small cell lung cancer. Measured with immunoSEQ multiplex PCR; TCRdb has only the in-frame clones, and not every one. The sample comprises tens of thousands of clones, approximately 84% of which are singletons, and approximately 4.4% rests with the top ten. The material was PBMCs, obtained before any cancer treatment. The receptor source for this set is a man between 40 and 70 years old with stage II lung adenocarcinoma.

The chain employs TRBV7-2 and TRBJ2-5, with unresolved D. V lost 5 bases, J lost 0 bases, and 7 bases lay in between. The CDR3 covers 13 residues. Germline-derived CDR1 and CDR2 are SGHTA and FQGNSA. Here the CDR3 DNA reads TGTGCCAGCAGCCTCTCGTACCAAGAGACCCAGTACTTC. Its protein product is CASSLSYQETQYF. Based on the CDR3 plus reference TRBV7-2 and TRBJ2-5, the full variable domain is GAGVSQSPSNKVTEKGKDVELRCDPISGHTALYWYRQSLGQGLEFLIYFQGNSAPDKSGLPSDRFSAERTGGSVSTLTIQRTQQEDSAVYLCASSLSYQETQYFGPGTRLLVL.

This clone was observed a handful of times. The chain couples TRBV6-5 to TRBJ1-1; TRBD1 matches 7 bases. In germline, CDR1 is MNHEY, CDR2 SVGAGI. CDR3 length equals 14 residues. Unmatched junction bases numbered 7, after V lost 9 bases and J lost 0 bases. Here the CDR3 reads CASRGRLVNTEAFF. The CDR3 nucleotides read TGTGCCAGTAGGGGGCGACTTGTGAACACTGAAGCTTTCTTT.

This clone was recorded a few times. V and J are TRBV20-1 and TRBJ2-2; weak D call: TRBD1 (5 bases). With 6 bases removed from V and 8 bases from J, the gap between germline ends came to 10 bases. Germline V CDR1 and CDR2: DFQATT, SNEGSKA (reference sequence). This CDR3 comprises 11 residues. CDR3 sequence (DNA): TGCAGTGCCACCAGGGCGGGGGAGCTGTTTTTT. This translates into CSATRAGELFF.

The V call is TRBV5-4, the J call TRBJ2-5, with no clear D. Trimming stripped 1 base from V and 5 bases from J, with 15 bases between. Germline V gene lookup returns CDR1 SGHNT and CDR2 YYREEE (reference sequence). The CDR3 covers 15 residues. This CDR3 is CASSLWGRVVETQYF. The CDR3 nucleotides are TGTGCCAGCAGCTTGTGGGGTAGGGTAGTGGAGACCCAGTACTTC.

The J gene is TRBJ2-6, the V gene TRBV7-9; D perhaps matches TRBD2 (6 bases). CDR3 size: 17 residues. CDR1 and CDR2 (germline): SEHNR, FQNEAQ (reference sequence). V was cut by 4 bases and J by 3 bases, with 16 bases left in between. Written as DNA, the CDR3 is TGTGCCAGCAGCTCAGTCCCGCGGGGACTTGGGGCCAACGTCCTGACTTTC. This gives the protein CASSSVPRGLGANVLTF.

CDR3 loop: CASSYDRENTEAFF. The CDR3 DNA follows: TGTGCCAGCAGTTACGACAGGGAGAACACTGAAGCTTTCTTT. The V call is TRBV6-6, the J call TRBJ1-1; 7 positions agree with TRBD1. V was clipped by 2 bases and J by 1 base; unmatched bases: 1. The V gene's germline CDR1 is MNHNY and CDR2 SVGAGI (reference sequence). The CDR3 has 14 residues.

This CDR3 reads CASSQDRQDLLYTEAFF. CDR3 nucleotides: TGTGCCAGCAGCCAAGATCGGCAGGATCTATTGTACACTGAAGCTTTCTTT. This chain links TRBV4-2 with TRBJ1-1; D is uncertain. Deletions cut 0 bases from V and 3 bases from J, with 17 bases between. CDR1 is LGHNA, CDR2 YNFKEQ, per germline. This CDR3 contains 17 residues.

This clone has more than one count but fewer than ten. The chain links TRBV6-5 to TRBJ1-1, with a tentative D call TRBD1 (5 bases). The CDR3 is made up of 15 amino acids. Germline V gene sequence: CDR1 MNHEY, CDR2 SVGAGI. V shed 5 bases and J shed 1 base, with 14 bases lying between them. The CDR3 loop is CASSKPGLQNTEAFF. CDR3 in DNA: TGTGCCAGCAGTAAACCGGGACTCCAGAACACTGAAGCTTTCTTT.

V usage is TRBV19 and J usage is TRBJ2-2; 8 nucleotides align to TRBD1. V lost 5 bases, J lost 6 bases, and 5 bases stayed unmatched. The CDR3 sequence is 14 residues long. Germline CDR1 is LNHDA and CDR2 is SQIVND (reference sequence). CDR3 sequence reads: CASSLRTGSGELFF. CDR3 nucleotide sequence: TGTGCCAGTAGTCTCCGGACAGGGTCCGGGGAGCTGTTTTTT. Based on the CDR3 plus reference TRBV19 and TRBJ2-2, the full variable domain is DGGITQSPKYLFRKEGQNVTLSCEQNLNHDAMYWYRQDPGQGLRLIYYSQIVNDFQKGDIAEGYSVSREKKESFPLTVTSAQKNPTAFYLCASSLRTGSGELFFGEGSRLTVL.

In DNA, the CDR3 is TGTGCCAGCAGCTCAAGAGGGTTCTATGGCTACACCTTC. This sequence encodes CASSSRGFYGYTF. The chain recombines TRBV7-2 with TRBJ1-2, with D uncertain. Trimming took off 4 bases at V and 4 bases at J, with 10 bases between the two ends. Germline V CDR1 and CDR2: SGHTA, FQGNSA. The CDR3 sequence is 13 residues long.